Reported below is one T cell receptor (beta chain). This sample is drawn from a study of T-cell reconstitution after alpha-beta-depleted transplantation in children. Library preparation (for TCRbeta) was performed with unique molecular identifiers. TCRdb used MiXCR to reprocess the PCR reads, holding one entry per CDR3 protein. The sample lists some 250,000 distinct CDR3 sequences; 12% were seen once. The V end was cut by 3 bases, the J end by 0 bases, with 17 bases between. CDR1 is KGHSH, CDR2 LQKENI, per germline. The CDR3 extends over 17 amino acids. The sequence derives from a human donor who donated a stem cell graft to a child with acute lymphoblastic leukemia. Sequenced here: PBMCs from the stem cell graft donor, sampled from the stem cell graft. The chain joins TRBV18 to TRBJ1-1; D call uncertain. The chain's CDR3 is CASSPALAASMNTEAFF. The DNA of the CDR3 is TGTGCCAGCTCACCGGCTTTGGCAGCCAGCATGAACACTGAAGCTTTCTTT.